The 10 T cell receptor beta chains given below trace back to one sample, sequenced in a study of T cell repertoires in cytomegalovirus infection. From the reads, TCRdb called clonotypes with MiXCR, one entry per CDR3 protein. Here the sample spans 900,000 to 950,000 distinct CDR3 sequences, about a third being singletons. No antigen has been assigned to these receptors. The sequences come from cultured CD8+ T cells from PBMCs, collected from culture after CMV antigen stimulation. The receptor source for this set is a human donor in good health (CMV status not recorded). Some clones in this sample may be carry-over from other donors' samples.

This clonotype was seen once. The chain joins TRBV10-3 to TRBJ2-1, with D unresolved. Germline loops: CDR1 ENHRY, CDR2 SYGVKD. This CDR3 is 14 amino acids long. V lost 3 bases, J lost 10 bases, and 16 bases lay in between. The CDR3 DNA follows: TGTGCCATCAGTGATCCTTCGTTAGGCTGGGAGCAGTTCTTC. This codes for CAISDPSLGWEQFF.

This clonotype was seen ten or more times. The rearrangement uses TRBV7-2 and TRBJ2-5; 10 positions agree with TRBD2. The CDR3 loop spans 18 amino acids. J lost 2 bases, V lost 2 bases, and 11 bases had no gene match. In germline, CDR1 is SGHTA, CDR2 FQGNSA. CDR3 nucleotide sequence: TGTGCCAGCAGCTTAAGGTTTAAAGGACTAGCGGAGCAAGAGACCCAGTACTTC. It specifies CASSLRFKGLAEQETQYF.

In this sample, this clonotype turned up a few times. The chain links TRBV12-5 to TRBJ1-1; D call uncertain. In germline, CDR1 is LGHNT, CDR2 FRNRAP. The CDR3 sequence is 13 residues long. Trimming pared 3 bases from V and 5 bases from J, leaving 10 bases between. The CDR3 here is CASGLFAWTEAFF. CDR3 nucleotides: TGTGCTAGTGGTTTATTTGCCTGGACTGAAGCTTTCTTT.

The DNA for the CDR3 is TGTGCCAGCAGCGTAGAGCCAACGGGACTGCGTCGAGGTGAGCAGTTCTTC. It is translated as CASSVEPTGLRRGEQFF. This rearrangement joins TRBV9 to TRBJ2-1, with D perhaps TRBD2 (6 bases). The CDR3 extends over 17 amino acids. V gave up 0 bases and J gave up 9 bases, with 22 bases separating them. Germline CDR1 SGDLS, CDR2 YYNGEE. The variable domain in full, with the rest retrieved from reference TRBV9 and TRBJ2-1, is DSGVTQTPKHLITATGQRVTLRCSPRSGDLSVYWYQQSLDQGLQFLIQYYNGEERAKGNILERFSAQQFPDLHSELNLSSLELGDSALYFCASSVEPTGLRRGEQFFGPGTRLTVL.

The V gene is TRBV27, the J gene TRBJ2-1; possible D gene TRBD1, 6 bases. V was trimmed by 3 bases and J by 5 bases, leaving 17 bases between them. Germline V lookup: CDR1 MNHEY, CDR2 SMNVEV (reference sequence). The CDR3 consists of 16 residues. As DNA, the CDR3 is TGTGCCAGCAGTTTCCTTGGGACACCACCCAACAATGAGCAGTTCTTC. Amino acid sequence: CASSFLGTPPNNEQFF.

This chain connects TRBV5-4 to TRBJ2-2; 8 bases line up with TRBD1. The CDR3 runs 16 residues. Germline CDR1 SGHNT, CDR2 YYREEE (reference sequence). V lost 5 bases and J lost 6; bases outside the gene matches: 12. The CDR3, as DNA: TGTGCCAGCAGGAAGACAGGGGCGGTAATCTCCGGGGAGCTGTTTTTT. It is translated as CASRKTGAVISGELFF. The full variable domain, in which reference TRBV5-4 and TRBJ2-2 provide the parts outside the CDR3, is ETGVTQSPTHLIKTRGQQVTLRCSSQSGHNTVSWYQQALGQGPQFIFQYYREEENGRGNFPPRFSGLQFPNYSSELNVNALELDDSALYLCASRKTGAVISGELFFGEGSRLTVL.

This clonotype was recorded many times. The V call is TRBV7-6, the J call TRBJ2-3; 11 bases are a match to TRBD2. The CDR3 loop spans 17 amino acids. J gave up 0 bases and V 10 bases, and 12 bases lay outside the gene matches. Germline loops: CDR1 SGHVS, CDR2 FNYEAQ. The CDR3 protein is CANSTGLAGGSTDTQYF. The CDR3 coding sequence is TGTGCCAACTCTACGGGGCTAGCGGGGGGCAGCACAGATACGCAGTATTTT.

The rearrangement joins TRBV5-6 to TRBJ1-1; a possible D gene is TRBD1 (5 bases). Trimming took off 0 bases at V and 7 bases at J, with 10 bases between the two ends. This CDR3 has 13 residues. CDR1 is SGHDT, CDR2 YYEEEE, per germline. Here the CDR3 DNA reads TGTGCCAGCAGCTTGGTAAGCAGGGATGAAGCTTTCTTT. It is translated as CASSLVSRDEAFF.

J is TRBJ2-4 and V is TRBV6-2 or TRBV6-3, with 8 bases identical to TRBD2. The ends lost 7 bases at V and 0 bases at J; junction bases unmatched: 5. CDR1 and CDR2 from the germline V gene are MNHEY and SVGEGT. The CDR3 sequence is 15 residues long. The CDR3 loop is CASTRGGEAKNIQYF. The DNA of the CDR3 is TGTGCCAGCACCCGGGGGGGTGAAGCCAAAAACATTCAGTACTTC.

The chain uses TRBV5-1 and TRBJ1-2; D is perhaps TRBD1 (6 bases). Germline values: CDR1 SGHRS, CDR2 YFSETQ. V gave up 1 base and J gave up 8 bases, with 45 bases separating them. The CDR3 covers 24 residues. The CDR3 DNA is TGCGCCAGCAGCTTGCGCTTGGACAGAGATCCAATTATGGCTACAGGTTCAAGTAAAGTAGGCTACACCTTC. Amino acids: CASSLRLDRDPIMATGSSKVGYTF.